These 13 T cell receptor beta chains came from one sample sequenced in a study of blood T cell repertoires in COVID-19. Produced via immunoSEQ multiplex PCR; TCRdb's table is partial and in-frame only. Of around 170,000 clones listed, around 87% are singletons. The specimen sequenced was peripheral blood. Receptors were obtained from a woman under 40 with active or convalescent COVID-19.

This clone appeared a single time. The rearrangement joins TRBV5-5 to TRBJ2-7, with D unresolved. There are 13 residues in the CDR3. V lost 0 bases and J 3 bases, leaving 7 bases between the germline ends. The germline V gene has CDR1 SGHKS and CDR2 YYEKEE (reference sequence). The CDR3 coding sequence is TGTGCCAGCAGCTTGGTCTCAGGCTACGAGCAGTACTTC. It codes for CASSLVSGYEQYF. The full variable domain, in which reference TRBV5-5 and TRBJ2-7 provide the parts outside the CDR3, is DAGVTQSPTHLIKTRGQQVTLRCSPISGHKSVSWYQQVLGQGPQFIFQYYEKEERGRGNFPDRFSARQFPNYSSELNVNALLLGDSALYLCASSLVSGYEQYFGPGTRLTVT.

Turning to this clone: Mismatch with germline at one junction end may stem from a read error. V is TRBV7-7 and J is TRBJ2-2; D is unclear. CDR1 and CDR2 (germline): SSHAT, FNYEAQ (reference sequence). CDR3 size: 16 residues. The CDR3 reads CASSSPTGALTGELFF. DNA for the CDR3: TGTGCTAGCAGCTCGCCGACTGGAGCCCTCACCGGGGAGCTGTTTTTT.

V gene TRBV5-4 combines with J gene TRBJ2-5; TRBD1 is a possible D gene (7 bases). Trimming removed 0 bases from V and 4 bases from J, with 13 bases in between. The CDR3 spans 15 residues. Germline V gene sequence: CDR1 SGHNT, CDR2 YYREEE (reference sequence). This CDR3 is CASSLGQGGGETQYF. CDR3 bases: TGTGCCAGCAGCTTGGGACAGGGAGGAGGAGAGACCCAGTACTTC.

For the CDR3, the DNA is TGTGCCAGCAGCCTGGGACTAGCGGGAGTAAAGCAGTTCTTC. Translated, it gives CASSLGLAGVKQFF. The chain links TRBV11-2 to TRBJ2-1; TRBD2 agrees at 14 bases. Germline CDR1 is SGHAT and CDR2 is FQNNGV. The CDR3 is made up of 14 amino acids. J gave up 11 bases and V 5 bases, and 5 bases lay outside the gene matches.

The gene calls are TRBV10-2 and TRBJ2-7; 9 bases line up with TRBD2. Germline V gene data show CDR1 as WSHSY and CDR2 as SAAADI. Trimming removed 0 bases from V and 5 bases from J; junction bases left unmatched: 5. The CDR3 extends over 15 amino acids. The CDR3 nucleotides are TGCGCCAGCAGTGAGTCGGCTAGCGGGACCAACGAGCAGTACTTC. Residues: CASSESASGTNEQYF.

The V gene is TRBV4-1, the J gene TRBJ2-7; 10 bases map to TRBD1. The V and J ends lost 1 base and 5 bases, in that order; junction bases with no gene match: 5. The CDR3 is 15 residues long. Germline V gene data show CDR1 as MGHRA and CDR2 as YSYEKL. CDR3 sequence (DNA): TGCGCCAGCAGCCAAGGCCCGGGACAGGGGAACGAGCAGTACTTC. This encodes CASSQGPGQGNEQYF.

The CDR3 nucleotides are TGTGCCAGCAGTGCCTACAGCCCCTCGAATGAAAAACTGTTTTTT. This codes for CASSAYSPSNEKLFF. The V gene is TRBV27, the J gene TRBJ1-4; D ambiguous. The CDR3 is 15 amino acids. Deletions cut 5 bases from V and 5 bases from J, with 15 bases between. Looked up from germline, CDR1 is MNHEY and CDR2 is SMNVEV (reference sequence).

This clone was detected only once. The genes are TRBV4-1 and TRBJ1-1; D is ambiguous. Germline loops: CDR1 MGHRA, CDR2 YSYEKL. There are 14 residues in the CDR3. Between the trimmed V and J ends, which lost 4 bases and 3 bases, there was a span of 12 bases. The CDR3 DNA follows: TGCGCCAGCAGCCGATGGGAGCTCGACACTGAAGCTTTCTTT. Amino acids: CASSRWELDTEAFF.

The DNA for the CDR3 is TGTGCCATCAATCGACAGGGGGGGAACACTGAAGCTTTCTTT. Translating it yields CAINRQGGNTEAFF. This chain connects TRBV10-3 to TRBJ1-1; 9 nucleotides line up with TRBD1. J gave up 1 base and V 7 bases, and 4 bases lay outside the gene matches. The germline CDR1 and CDR2 sequences are ENHRY and SYGVKD. The CDR3 is 14 residues long.

The chain carries TRBV11-2 and TRBJ1-1, with D perhaps matching TRBD1 (5 bases). V dropped 5 bases and J dropped 3 bases, with 10 bases sitting between them. Germline V lookup: CDR1 SGHAT, CDR2 FQNNGV. CDR3 length: 13 residues. CDR3 amino acids: CASSGQGYTEAFF. The CDR3 bases are TGTGCCAGCAGCGGGCAGGGCTACACTGAAGCTTTCTTT.

V and J are TRBV10-3 and TRBJ1-4; 10 bases are a match to TRBD1. CDR3 length: 15 residues. Germline loops: CDR1 ENHRY, CDR2 SYGVKD. V gave up 10 bases and J gave up 8 bases; unmatched junction bases: 13. This CDR3 reads CATMGGGTGAEKLFF. DNA of the CDR3: TGTGCCACAATGGGAGGTGGGACAGGGGCCGAAAAACTGTTTTTT.

V is TRBV28 and J is TRBJ1-2, with 8 bases that match TRBD1. Germline assignment: CDR1 MDHEN and CDR2 SYDVKM. There are 15 residues in the CDR3. The junction had 10 bases not matched to a gene; V was cut back by 2 bases and J by 8 bases. CDR3 nucleotide sequence: TGTGCCAGCAGTTTAGGACAGGGATATAGAACCGGCTACACCTTC. It specifies CASSLGQGYRTGYTF.

V and J are TRBV11-2 and TRBJ1-2, with 8 bases aligning to TRBD1. Germline CDR1 SGHAT, CDR2 FQNNGV. The CDR3 runs to 14 residues. After removal of 1 base from V and 8 bases from J, the junction contained 6 bases not matched to a gene. DNA of the CDR3: TGTGCCAGCAGCTTAGGAGGGACAGGTCGGGGCTACACCTTC. It specifies CASSLGGTGRGYTF.